This T cell receptor (delta chain) emerged from a study of gamma-delta T cells after stem cell transplantation. CDR1 and CDR2 (germline): TSWWSYY, QGS. After removal of 1 base from V and 3 bases from J, the junction contained 25 bases not matched to a gene. The CDR3 totals 22 residues. TCRdb re-identified clones in the RT-PCR reads via CATT. The repertoire consists of approximately 1,500 delta-chain clones, with around 4.4% occurring once and the leading ten covering more than 10%. The gene calls are TRDV1 and TRDJ1; 8 bases match TRDD3. Source material: gamma-delta T cells. This TCR derives from a human donor. It is not recorded whose cells these are; they may come from a transplant donor. CDR3 sequence: CALGERVRAHRGYSARADKLIF. DNA for the CDR3: TGTGCTCTTGGGGAACGGGTGAGGGCCCACAGGGGATACTCGGCCCGCGCCGATAAACTCATCTTT.